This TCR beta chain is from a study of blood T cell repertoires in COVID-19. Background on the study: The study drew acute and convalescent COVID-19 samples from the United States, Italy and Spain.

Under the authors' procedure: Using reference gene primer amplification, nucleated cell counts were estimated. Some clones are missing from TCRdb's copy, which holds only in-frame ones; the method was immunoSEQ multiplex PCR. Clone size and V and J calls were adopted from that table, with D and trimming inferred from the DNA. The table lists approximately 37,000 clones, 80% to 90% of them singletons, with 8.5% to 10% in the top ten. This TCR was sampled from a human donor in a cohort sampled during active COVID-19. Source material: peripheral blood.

The CDR3 DNA sequence: TGTGCCAGTAGTATTTTACGGGGGACTAGCGGGAGACCCCCCTCTGGGGCCAACGTCCTGACTTTC. This translates into CASSILRGTSGRPPSGANVLTF. The rearrangement joins TRBV19 to TRBJ2-6, with TRBD2 matching 14 bases. CDR3 length: 22 residues. Losses at the gene ends were 3 bases for V and 0 bases for J; bases not matched to a gene: 13. CDR1 and CDR2 from the germline V gene are LNHDA and SQIVND (reference sequence).